This TCR beta chain was sequenced for a study of early T cells in non-severe SARS-CoV-2 infection. Germline CDR1 reads MDHEN; CDR2 reads SYDVKM. Trimming left V 4 bases short and J 10 bases short, with 5 bases between. This CDR3 has 11 amino acids. TCRdb used MiXCR to reprocess the 5' RACE reads, holding one entry per CDR3 protein. The sample includes about 55,000 distinct CDR3 sequences, about 15% seen only once; the top ten take roughly 10%. The TCR sequence derives from an adult who was a healthcare worker with PCR-confirmed SARS-CoV-2 infection or an uninfected control (not recorded which). The genes are TRBV28 and TRBJ1-6; unclear D gene. The input for sequencing was whole blood, taken at baseline. CDR3 nucleotides: TGTGCCAGCAGTTACGACTCACCCCTCCACTTT. It codes for CASSYDSPLHF.